This T cell receptor beta chain emerged from a study of blood T cell repertoires in COVID-19. As for the study in general: Acute and convalescent COVID-19 specimens originated in the United States, Italy and Spain.

The CDR3 runs 16 residues. The V gene's germline CDR1 is SGHRS and CDR2 YFSETQ. V lost 4 bases and J lost 5; bases outside the gene matches: 8. In the source study's methods: For nucleated cells, counts were estimated from reference gene primer amplification. Some clones are missing from TCRdb's copy, which holds only in-frame ones; the method was immunoSEQ multiplex PCR. V and J calls and clone size follow that table, whereas D and trimming were derived from the DNA. The profile shows some 300,000 clones, roughly nine tenths of them singletons. This clone was seen a single time. Sequencing input: PBMCs or T cells enriched from blood (not recorded which). The genes are TRBV5-1 and TRBJ2-2; 10 bases are shared with TRBD1. The TCR sequence derives from a woman aged 45 to 65 who had been exposed to COVID-19. The CDR3 loop reads CASSGPRQGATGELFF. The CDR3 DNA follows: TGCGCCAGCAGCGGTCCTAGACAGGGGGCGACCGGGGAGCTGTTTTTT.